The clone carrying this T cell receptor beta chain has just a few counts. Its antigen is unidentified. This specimen belongs to a study of naive and memory T cell subsets. Study conclusions and caveats: The RNA method is potentially sensitive to activation and differentiation changes.

CDR1 and CDR2 (germline): GTSNPN, SVGIG (reference sequence). The CDR3 consists of 16 residues. Trimming at V came to 4 bases and at J to 3 bases, leaving 11 bases not matched to a gene. Ligated cDNA underwent four rounds of PCR with nested alpha and beta constant region primers and SP2. Alpha and beta constant region primers primed reverse transcription for blood and skin samples. From the 5' RACE reads, TCRdb called clonotypes with MiXCR, one entry per CDR3 protein. The profile shows more than 45,000 distinct CDR3 sequences, more than 7% of them singletons. The library had UMIs added by 3' ligation of an oligonucleotide to TCR cDNA.

This receptor was taken from a male donor in good health. The genes are TRBV30 and TRBJ1-4; 7 nucleotides align to TRBD1. Here the CDR3 reads CAWNVQLGTANEKLFF. CDR3 in DNA: TGTGCCTGGAACGTCCAACTCGGGACAGCTAATGAAAAACTGTTTTTT.